This TCR beta chain is from a study of radiation and T cells in renal cell carcinoma. With regard to this clone: Antigen unknown.

Time point specified: blood 2 weeks post-SBRT. Treatment given: 15 Gy SBRT to primary tumor, nephrectomy 4 weeks later. Radiation-treated patients gave blood at baseline, week 2 and week 4. Clear cell pathology was present in this patient's renal cell carcinoma. Data came from immunoSEQ multiplex PCR; TCRdb stores just in-frame clones and leaves some out. This sample has roughly 130,000 clones, with about 88% found just once. Regarding the study as a whole: Baseline intratumoral clonotype presence is unknown without pretreatment biopsies. From baseline, blood top tumor clonotypes peaked at 2 weeks post-radiation.

The sample consisted of blood, taken from a patient whose treatment included radiotherapy and nephrectomy. This clonotype originated in a woman in her 70s with renal cell carcinoma.

The CDR3 sequence is CSARGGGYTF. DNA of the CDR3: TGCAGTGCTAGAGGGGGTGGCTACACCTTC. This chain connects TRBV20-1 to TRBJ1-2, with D unclear. V gave up 1 base and J gave up 7 bases, with 4 bases separating them. This CDR3 spans 10 amino acids. Germline values: CDR1 DFQATT, CDR2 SNEGSKA (reference sequence).